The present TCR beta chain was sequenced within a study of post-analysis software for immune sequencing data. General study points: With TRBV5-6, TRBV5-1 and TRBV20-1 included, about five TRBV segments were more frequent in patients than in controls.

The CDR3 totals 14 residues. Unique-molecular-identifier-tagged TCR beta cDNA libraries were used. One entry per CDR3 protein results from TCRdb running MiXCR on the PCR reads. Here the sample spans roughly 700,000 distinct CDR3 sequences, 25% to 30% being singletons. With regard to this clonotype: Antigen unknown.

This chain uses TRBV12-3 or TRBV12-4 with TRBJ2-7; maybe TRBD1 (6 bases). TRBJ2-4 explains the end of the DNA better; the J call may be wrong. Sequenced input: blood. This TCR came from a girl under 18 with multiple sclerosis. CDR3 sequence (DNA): TGTGCCAGCAGTCAAAGCTACAGGGAAAACATTCAGTACTTC. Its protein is CASSQSYRENIQYF.